This TCR beta chain was profiled in a study of control samples from healthy donors and cancer patients. CDR1 SNHLY and CDR2 FYNNEI come from the germline V gene. The CDR3 has 13 residues. The V and J ends lost 2 bases and 3 bases respectively, with 8 bases between them. Measured with immunoSEQ multiplex PCR; TCRdb has only the in-frame clones, and not every one. The sample records some 67,000 clones, 80% to 90% being singletons. Sequenced input: PBMCs. The chain joins TRBV2 to TRBJ2-7; D gene unclear. The sequence derives from a woman between 45 and 60 years old with head and neck cancer. CDR3 in DNA: TGTGCCAGCAGTGAAAGGCGGAACTACGAGCAGTACTTC. It is translated as CASSERRNYEQYF.